This is a list of T cell receptor beta chains from one sample in a study of T cells after posttransplantation cyclophosphamide. Generated by immunoSEQ multiplex PCR, the TCRdb table keeps only in-frame clones and is missing some. The sample holds about 52,000 clones; 94% are singletons and the top ten take about 3.1%. Sample: PBMCs. All receptors come from a woman in her 30s in good health and a related stem cell transplant donor. CDR3s include the opening cysteine and the closing phenylalanine or tryptophan. The order of the fields is clone size, D gene, V gene, J gene, CDR3 protein, CDR3 DNA. The D gene is left open where the match is weak. Clone size is stated in some rows and not others, as once, few, many or a class when expanded.

>-|-|TRBV12-5|TRBJ2-7
CARENRVAYEQYF
TGTGCTAGAGAGAACAGGGTTGCCTACGAGCAGTACTTC
>-|TRBD1|TRBV11-2|TRBJ2-1
CASSSRTGKSYNEQFF
TGTGCCAGCAGCTCCCGGACAGGGAAGTCCTACAATGAGCAGTTCTTC
>-|TRBD1|TRBV19|TRBJ1-1
CASSKRDRVGTEAFF
TGTGCCAGTAGTAAACGGGACAGAGTAGGGACTGAAGCTTTCTTT
>-|-|TRBV10-3|TRBJ1-1
CAISESTGGTEAFF
TGTGCCATCAGTGAGTCGACGGGGGGCACTGAAGCTTTCTTT
>-|-|TRBV4-3|TRBJ1-6
CASRRRLRSGDSPLHF
TGCGCCAGCAGACGTCGACTCCGATCGGGGGATTCACCCCTCCACTTT
>-|-|TRBV21-1|TRBJ2-5
CASTWGGLAGSKRETQYF
TGTGCCAGCACCTGGGGGGGACTAGCGGGGTCAAAGAGAGAGACCCAGTACTTC
>-|-|TRBV7-8|TRBJ1-3
CASSLDRDVLGNTIYF
TGTGCCAGCAGCTTAGATAGAGATGTTCTAGGAAACACCATATATTTT
>-|TRBD1|TRBV7-8|TRBJ2-6
CASSHAPHRGQSGANVLTF
TGTGCCAGCAGCCACGCCCCGCATAGGGGGCAATCTGGGGCCAACGTCCTGACTTTC
>-|-|TRBV7-2|TRBJ2-7
CASSLMVGGNYEQYF
TGTGCCAGCAGCCTAATGGTCGGAGGAAACTACGAGCAGTACTTC
>-|TRBD1|TRBV25-1|TRBJ2-6
CASSYGTGGAGANVLTF
TGTGCCAGCAGTTACGGGACAGGGGGCGCTGGGGCCAACGTCCTGACTTTC
>-|TRBD2|TRBV4-1|TRBJ2-3
CASSQGFAGGPDTQYF
TGCGCCAGCAGCCAAGGCTTCGCGGGGGGGCCAGATACGCAGTATTTT
>-|TRBD1|TRBV7-9|TRBJ1-2
CASSQGTALSYGYTF
TGTGCCAGCAGCCAAGGGACAGCATTGTCCTATGGCTACACCTTC
>-|-|TRBV19|TRBJ1-6
CASSIPQRVPLSYSYNSPLHF
TGTGCCAGTAGTATCCCCCAGCGGGTCCCACTTTCGTACTCCTATAATTCACCCCTCCACTTT
>once|TRBD1|TRBV5-1|TRBJ2-2
CASSTPTGKDTGELFF
TGCGCCAGCAGCACCCCGACAGGGAAGGACACCGGGGAGCTGTTTTTT
>-|-|TRBV4-1|TRBJ1-2
CASSQEFYAGIYGYTF
TGCGCCAGCAGCCAAGAATTTTACGCAGGGATCTATGGCTACACCTTC
>-|-|TRBV4-3|TRBJ1-2
CASSPGGSNYGYTF
TGCGCCAGCAGCCCTGGGGGGAGTAACTATGGCTACACCTTC
>few|TRBD1|TRBV30|TRBJ1-5
CAWTTGGGQPQHF
TGTGCCTGGACAACAGGGGGGGGTCAGCCCCAGCATTTT
>-|-|TRBV4-2|TRBJ2-5
CASSAGLTKETQYF
TGTGCCAGCAGCGCGGGACTTACAAAAGAGACCCAGTACTTC
>-|-|TRBV5-1|TRBJ1-1
CASRTEPRAAEAFF
TGCGCCAGCAGGACAGAGCCCCGGGCGGCTGAAGCTTTCTTT
>-|-|TRBV6-5|TRBJ1-2
CASSYSKSRDGYTF
TGTGCCAGCAGTTACTCGAAGTCACGAGATGGCTACACCTTC
>-|-|TRBV7-9|TRBJ1-1
CASTPGFSEAFF
TGTGCCAGCACCCCGGGTTTCTCTGAGGCTTTCTTT
>-|-|TRBV4-3|TRBJ1-1
CASSQQYMNTEAFF
TGCGCCAGCAGCCAACAGTACATGAACACTGAAGCTTTCTTT
>-|-|TRBV7-2|TRBJ1-1
CASSLAQGYTEAFF
TGTGCCAGCAGCTTAGCGCAGGGGTACACTGAAGCTTTCTTT
>-|TRBD1|TRBV5-4|TRBJ2-1
CASSMTGSYNEQFF
TGTGCCAGCAGCATGACAGGGTCCTACAATGAGCAGTTCTTC
>-|-|TRBV18|TRBJ1-1
CASSQQGTEAFF
TGTGCCAGCTCACAACAGGGCACTGAAGCTTTCTTT
>-|TRBD1|TRBV4-3|TRBJ2-5
CASSQNRGETQYF
TGCGCCAGCAGCCAAAACAGGGGGGAGACCCAGTACTTC
>once|TRBD2|TRBV7-7|TRBJ2-1
CASSNNGGGSEQFF
TGTGCCAGCAGCAATAACGGGGGGGGAAGTGAGCAGTTCTTC
>-|-|TRBV11-2|TRBJ2-7
CASSLGTASEQYF
TGTGCCAGCAGCTTAGGGACAGCAAGCGAGCAGTACTTC
>-|TRBD2|TRBV30|TRBJ2-1
CAWGFSGAYNEQFF
TGTGCCTGGGGGTTTAGCGGGGCCTACAATGAGCAGTTCTTC
>-|-|TRBV23-1|TRBJ2-2
CASSQSRTGTGELFF
TGCGCCAGCAGTCAATCGAGGACGGGGACCGGGGAGCTGTTTTTT
>-|-|TRBV30|TRBJ2-5
CAWSPSSVQETQYF
TGTGCCTGGAGCCCCTCCAGCGTCCAAGAGACCCAGTACTTC
>-|-|TRBV5-1|TRBJ1-6
CASKGDNSPLHF
TGCGCCAGCAAGGGGGATAATTCACCCCTCCACTTT
>-|TRBD1|TRBV7-2|TRBJ1-4
CASSLNRGQGNEKLFF
TGTGCCAGCAGCCTAAACAGGGGGCAGGGTAATGAAAAACTGTTTTTT
>few|-|TRBV5-1|TRBJ1-1
CASSTQGNTEAFF
TGCGCCAGCAGCACACAGGGGAACACTGAAGCTTTCTTT
>-|TRBD2|TRBV5-1|TRBJ2-3
CASSLLAGSSTDTQYF
TGCGCCAGCAGCTTACTAGCGGGGTCTAGCACAGATACGCAGTATTTT
>-|-|TRBV19|TRBJ1-3
CASRSTRTGSGNTIYF
TGTGCCAGTAGGTCAACGAGAACAGGGTCGGGAAACACCATATATTTT
>-|-|TRBV6-6|TRBJ1-1
CASSYADSEAFF
TGTGCCAGCAGTTACGCCGACAGTGAAGCTTTCTTT
>-|TRBD2|TRBV5-6|TRBJ2-3
CASSRGIAGDTQYF
TGTGCCAGCAGCCGAGGGATAGCGGGAGATACGCAGTATTTT
>-|-|TRBV5-8|TRBJ1-3
CASSLAGGRDTIYF
TGTGCCAGCAGCTTGGCTGGGGGCAGGGACACCATATATTTT
>-|TRBD1|TRBV5-1|TRBJ2-1
CASSIGQGGYNEQFF
TGCGCCAGCAGCATCGGACAGGGGGGATACAATGAGCAGTTCTTC
>-|-|TRBV6-1|TRBJ2-7
CASSELWQAAYEQYF
TGTGCCAGCAGTGAACTGTGGCAGGCTGCCTACGAGCAGTACTTC
>-|-|TRBV20-1|TRBJ1-1
CSASNRAEAFF
TGCAGTGCGTCGAACAGGGCTGAAGCTTTCTTT
>-|TRBD2|TRBV10-3|TRBJ2-1
CAISSASGGPTYNEQFF
TGTGCCATCAGCTCGGCTAGCGGGGGGCCTACCTACAATGAGCAGTTCTTC
>-|TRBD2|TRBV19|TRBJ2-3
CASRERTSGASTDTQYF
TGTGCCAGTAGGGAAAGGACTAGCGGGGCAAGCACAGATACGCAGTATTTT
>-|-|TRBV6-5|TRBJ1-6
CASRREGGSPLHF
TGTGCCAGCAGAAGGGAGGGGGGTTCACCCCTCCACTTT
>-|TRBD1|TRBV7-2|TRBJ2-1
CASSSDRGRNEQFF
TGTGCCAGCAGCTCGGACAGGGGCCGCAATGAGCAGTTCTTC
>-|TRBD2|TRBV7-6|TRBJ2-3
CASTQGPSGGGRPSTDTQYF
TGTGCCAGCACCCAGGGCCCTAGCGGGGGGGGGAGACCTAGCACAGATACGCAGTATTTT
>once|-|TRBV4-3|TRBJ2-3
CASRRGTQPDTDTQYF
TGCGCCAGCAGGCGCGGGACCCAGCCCGACACAGATACGCAGTATTTT
>-|TRBD1|TRBV7-9|TRBJ1-4
CASRETGGAYTEKLFF
TGTGCCAGCAGGGAAACAGGGGGCGCATATACTGAAAAACTGTTTTTT
>few|-|TRBV7-3|TRBJ1-6
CASRLDTRYNSPLHF
TGTGCCAGCAGATTAGACACTCGCTATAATTCACCCCTCCACTTT
>-|TRBD1|TRBV6-6|TRBJ1-5
CASSIGQGNQPQHF
TGTGCCAGCAGTATAGGACAGGGGAATCAGCCCCAGCATTTT
>-|-|TRBV19|TRBJ2-5
CASSGRGQETQYF
TGTGCCAGTTCGGGGCGGGGTCAAGAGACCCAGTACTTC
>-|-|TRBV2|TRBJ2-7
CASSPPIVPYEQYF
TGTGCCAGCAGTCCCCCTATAGTACCCTACGAGCAGTACTTC
>-|TRBD1|TRBV10-3|TRBJ2-7
CAGGQGYEQYF
TGTGCCGGGGGACAGGGTTACGAGCAGTACTTC
>few|-|TRBV6-1|TRBJ1-5
CASSEGWANQPQHF
TGTGCCAGCAGTGAAGGGTGGGCCAATCAGCCCCAGCATTTT
>-|-|TRBV6-1|TRBJ2-6
CGAGSLGTGANVLTF
TGTGGAGCGGGCAGCTTAGGGACTGGGGCCAACGTCCTGACTTTC
>-|TRBD1|TRBV18|TRBJ2-7
CASSSRGQGRAYEQYF
TGTGCCAGCTCTTCCCGCGGACAGGGCCGAGCCTACGAGCAGTACTTC
>-|TRBD1|TRBV5-6|TRBJ2-7
CASSLRSLRQGSHEQYF
TGTGCCAGCAGCTTACGTTCCCTGAGACAGGGGTCCCACGAGCAGTACTTC
>-|-|TRBV2|TRBJ2-4
CASSEPAGFIQYF
TGTGCCAGCAGTGAGCCTGCGGGATTTATTCAGTACTTC